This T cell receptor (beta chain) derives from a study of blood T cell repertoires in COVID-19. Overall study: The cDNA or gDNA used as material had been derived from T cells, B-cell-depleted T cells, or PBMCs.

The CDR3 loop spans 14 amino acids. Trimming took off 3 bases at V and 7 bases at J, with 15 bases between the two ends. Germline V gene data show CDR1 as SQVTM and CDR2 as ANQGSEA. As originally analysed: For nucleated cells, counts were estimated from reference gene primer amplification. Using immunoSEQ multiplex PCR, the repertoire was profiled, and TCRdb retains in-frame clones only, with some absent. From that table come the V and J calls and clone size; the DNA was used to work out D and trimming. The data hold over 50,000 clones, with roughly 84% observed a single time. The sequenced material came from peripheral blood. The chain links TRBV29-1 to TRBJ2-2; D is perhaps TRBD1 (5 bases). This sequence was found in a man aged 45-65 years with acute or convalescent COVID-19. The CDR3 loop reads CSVDAPGLDGELFF. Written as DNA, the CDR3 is TGCAGCGTTGACGCTCCAGGGTTGGACGGGGAGCTGTTTTTT.